This T cell receptor beta chain was sequenced during a study of blood T cell repertoires in COVID-19. Study in general: Samples representing acute and convalescent COVID-19 were sourced from the United States, Italy and Spain.

Seattle's cohort entered during active infection and was followed longitudinally. The V gene end was trimmed by 5 bases and the J gene end by 9 bases; junction bases not matched to a gene: 12. CDR1 SGHDN and CDR2 FVKESK come from the germline V gene. The CDR3 totals 16 residues. The protocol was immunoSEQ multiplex PCR, while the TCRdb copy is restricted to in-frame clones and leaves out a portion. The repertoire holds 100,000 to 150,000 clones, with roughly 85% as singletons. Sequences were obtained from peripheral blood. The receptor's source is a woman older than 75 with COVID-19, enrolled during active disease. The chain is built from TRBV14 and TRBJ2-1; 11 bases align to TRBD2. The CDR3 spells CASSFGLAGDSSEQFF. As DNA, the CDR3 is TGTGCCAGCAGCTTTGGACTAGCGGGCGATAGTAGTGAGCAGTTCTTC.